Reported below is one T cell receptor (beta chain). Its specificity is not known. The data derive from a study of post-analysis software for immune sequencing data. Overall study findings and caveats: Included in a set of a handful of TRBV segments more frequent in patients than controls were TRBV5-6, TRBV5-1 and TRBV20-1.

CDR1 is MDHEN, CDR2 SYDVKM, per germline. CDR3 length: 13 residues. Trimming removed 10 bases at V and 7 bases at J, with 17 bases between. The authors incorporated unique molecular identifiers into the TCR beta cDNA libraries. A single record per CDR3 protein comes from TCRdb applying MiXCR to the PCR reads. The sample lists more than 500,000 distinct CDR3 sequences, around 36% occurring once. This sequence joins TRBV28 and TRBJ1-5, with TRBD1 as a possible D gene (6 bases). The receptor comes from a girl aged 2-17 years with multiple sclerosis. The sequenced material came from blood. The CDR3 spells CAILEGGSQPQHF. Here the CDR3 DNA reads TGTGCCATACTGGAGGGGGGCAGCCAGCCCCAGCATTTT.